This T cell receptor (beta chain) was captured by sequencing in a study of blood T cells in healthy people across ages. Study observations and caveats: Long-lived donors exceeded aged donors in naive CD4+ cells and diversity.

For this clonotype: Its antigen is currently unknown.

With 5 bases clipped from V and 2 bases from J, the junction kept 6 bases outside the gene matches. Per the germline V gene, CDR1 is MNHEY and CDR2 is SVGEGT. The CDR3 runs to 14 residues. Isolated per sample were at least 7 million PBMCs. A second PCR, run for about 6 to 12 cycles, used a sample-barcoded 5' primer plus a J-beta primer mix. TCRdb reprocessed the 5' RACE reads with MiXCR, giving one entry per CDR3 protein. The sample shows about 1.4 million distinct CDR3 sequences, approximately 59% of them seen only once. This TCR came from a man between 18 and 35 years old in good health. Sequencing input: blood. The chain carries TRBV6-2 or TRBV6-3 and TRBJ2-7; TRBD2 matches at 7 bases. CDR3 nucleotide sequence: TGTGCCAGCAGTAGGCTAGCGGTCGCCTACGAGCAGTACTTC. It is translated as CASSRLAVAYEQYF.